This entry features one T cell receptor (beta chain) sequence. The data are from a study of preoperative IRX-2 immunotherapy in early breast cancer. The CDR3 loop spans 14 amino acids. The V segment lost 5 bases and the J segment 5 bases; nucleotides outside the gene matches: 7. Germline loops: CDR1 SGHRS, CDR2 YFSETQ. Repertoires were generated with immunoSEQ multiplex PCR, while TCRdb's copy carries only in-frame clones and drops some. The sample contains tens of thousands of clones, around nine tenths of which appear only once. As to treatment: preoperative locoregional IRX-2 cytokine immunotherapy. Patients received preoperative, locoregional IRX-2 cytokine immunotherapy in a phase Ib study.

This chain connects TRBV5-1 to TRBJ1-1, with TRBD1 matching 9 bases. This sequence was found in a human donor with breast cancer. The source material was tumor tissue, sampled after IRX-2 immunotherapy. The CDR3 DNA reads TGCGCCAGCAGAGCGGGGACAGGGACAACTGAAGCTTTCTTT. Translation: CASRAGTGTTEAFF.